The 30 T cell receptor beta chains below were found in one sample sequenced in a study of shared clonotypes between healthy human individuals. The method was immunoSEQ multiplex PCR; TCRdb's version includes in-frame clones alone and lacks a portion of them. The repertoire includes roughly 2,500,000 clones, roughly 93% of them detected once, and approximately 0.36% sits in the top ten. Sequencing input: naive CD4+ T cells from PBMCs. Subset noted: CD45RA+ positively selected. These receptor sequences come from a man younger than 35 in good health. Some clones in this sample may be carry-over from other donors' samples.

This chain uses TRBV9 with TRBJ2-5; possible D gene TRBD1, 6 bases. The CDR3 consists of 15 residues. V shed 4 bases and J shed 2 bases, with 15 bases lying between them. Germline loops: CDR1 SGDLS, CDR2 YYNGEE. The DNA of the CDR3 is TGTGCCAGCAGCCCTACAGGGTTGAGGCAAGAGACCCAGTACTTC. It encodes CASSPTGLRQETQYF.

The gene calls are TRBV19 and TRBJ1-1, with D possibly TRBD1 on 5 matching bases. Trimming took 0 bases from V and 5 from J, leaving 13 bases between them. The CDR3 is 15 amino acids. The V gene's germline CDR1 is LNHDA and CDR2 SQIVND (reference sequence). Here the CDR3 DNA reads TGTGCCAGTAGTATAGATCTGGGGCGGGGAACTGAAGCTTTCTTT. This sequence encodes CASSIDLGRGTEAFF.

This chain joins TRBV4-3 and TRBJ1-1; D remains ambiguous. V gave up 0 bases and J gave up 1 base, with 6 bases separating them. From germline, CDR1 is LGHNA and CDR2 YSLEER. The CDR3 has 14 amino acids. Here the CDR3 DNA reads TGCGCCAGCAGCCAAGACCTTTCGAACACTGAAGCTTTCTTT. It encodes CASSQDLSNTEAFF.

V and J are TRBV19 and TRBJ2-7; the D is unclear. Germline V gives CDR1 LNHDA, CDR2 SQIVND (reference sequence). The CDR3 runs to 14 residues. Trimming shortened V by 9 bases and J by 5 bases, and 20 bases separated the two germline ends. The CDR3 nucleotides are TGTGCCAGCAAAGACGTTGGGGTCAGCCACGAGCAGTACTTC. Translated: CASKDVGVSHEQYF.

This clone was counted a few times. This sample includes further DNA sequences coding for the same CDR3. The V call is TRBV7-3, the J call TRBJ1-1; D not certain. The CDR3 runs to 13 residues. V lost 0 bases and J 1 base, leaving 3 bases between the germline ends. Germline CDR1 reads SGHTA; CDR2 reads FQGTGA. For the CDR3, the DNA is TGTGCCAGCAGCTTAACGGCGAACACTGAAGCTTTCTTT. This encodes CASSLTANTEAFF.

As regards this clone: The sample holds other DNA sequences that translate to the same CDR3. The chain links TRBV28 to TRBJ2-5; no reliable D call. The CDR3 contains 13 residues. CDR1 is MDHEN, CDR2 SYDVKM, per germline. Trimming left V 1 base short and J 0 bases short, with 3 bases between. The CDR3 loop reads CASSLSYQETQYF. The CDR3 DNA follows: TGTGCCAGCAGTTTATCCTACCAAGAGACCCAGTACTTC.

The chain is built from TRBV2 and TRBJ2-7, with TRBD2 matching over 10 bases. With 6 bases clipped from V and 5 bases from J, the junction kept 7 bases outside the gene matches. In germline, CDR1 is SNHLY, CDR2 FYNNEI. CDR3 length: 14 residues. CDR3 amino acids: CASREREGLHEQYF. In DNA, the CDR3 is TGTGCCAGCAGGGAGCGGGAGGGCCTCCACGAGCAGTACTTC.

The chain is built from TRBV25-1 and TRBJ2-1; 7 bases line up with TRBD2. CDR1 MGHDK and CDR2 SYGVNS come from the germline V gene. V shed 4 bases and J 0 bases; nucleotides not matched to a gene: 3. CDR3 length: 15 residues. The CDR3 is CASSVVAGSYNEQFF. CDR3 nucleotides: TGTGCCAGCAGTGTTGTAGCGGGCTCCTACAATGAGCAGTTCTTC.

J is TRBJ1-2 and V is TRBV27; 8 bases are a match to TRBD1. V lost 0 bases and J lost 0; bases outside the gene matches: 9. Germline values: CDR1 MNHEY, CDR2 SMNVEV (reference sequence). The CDR3 has 18 amino acids. CDR3 loop: CASSLSFGRGLANYGYTF. CDR3 sequence (DNA): TGTGCCAGCAGTTTATCTTTCGGCAGGGGGCTCGCTAACTATGGCTACACCTTC.

This clone was seen a handful of times. Other DNA sequences of this sample code for an identical CDR3. J is TRBJ2-1 and V is TRBV18; D is uncertain. The CDR3 has 14 residues. Trimming pared 1 base from V and 0 bases from J, leaving 4 bases between. The V gene's germline CDR1 is KGHSH and CDR2 LQKENI. CDR3 coding DNA: TGTGCCAGCTCACCACAGAGCTCCTACAATGAGCAGTTCTTC. Its protein is CASSPQSSYNEQFF.

About this clone: The sample holds other DNA sequences that translate to the same CDR3. CDR3: CASSRNYEQYF. DNA of the CDR3: TGTGCCAGCAGTCGAAACTACGAGCAGTACTTC. V is TRBV2 and J is TRBJ2-7; D gene unclear. The germline CDR1 and CDR2 sequences are SNHLY and FYNNEI. The length of the CDR3 is 11 residues. Trimming removed 5 bases at V and 3 bases at J, with 5 bases between. Full variable domain (missing parts from reference TRBV2 and TRBJ2-7): EPEVTQTPSHQVTQMGQEVILRCVPISNHLYFYWYRQILGQKVEFLVSFYNNEISEKSEIFDDQFSVERPDGSNFTLKIRSTKLEDSAMYFCASSRNYEQYFGPGTRLTVT.

This sequence joins TRBV5-1 and TRBJ2-1, with 7 bases aligning to TRBD2. With V trimmed by 0 bases and J by 6 bases, 6 bases remained unmatched. CDR3 length equals 15 residues. In germline, CDR1 is SGHRS, CDR2 YFSETQ. The CDR3, as DNA: TGCGCCAGCAGCTTGGACGGGAGGAAAGCCAATGAGCAGTTCTTC. This encodes CASSLDGRKANEQFF.

The rearrangement joins TRBV28 to TRBJ2-5; possible D gene TRBD2, 6 bases. The assigned J gene may be wrong: the sequence end matches TRBJ2-7 better. The germline V gene encodes CDR1 MDHEN and CDR2 SYDVKM. The CDR3 has 14 amino acids. DNA for the CDR3: TGTGCCAGCACCCTGGGGGGAATGACCTACGAGCAGTACTTC. It translates to CASTLGGMTYEQYF.

The chain employs TRBV25-1 and TRBJ2-7; D is ambiguous. CDR1 MGHDK and CDR2 SYGVNS come from the germline V gene. Trimming cost V 3 bases and J 1 base, with 10 bases left between them. CDR3 length equals 14 residues. CDR3 sequence: CASSDSLLSYEQYF. The CDR3 DNA reads as TGTGCCAGCAGTGATTCCCTGTTGTCCTACGAGCAGTACTTC.

As regards this clone: In the same sample, other DNA sequences code for this CDR3. This rearrangement joins TRBV7-8 to TRBJ1-5; TRBD1 agrees at 9 bases. The germline gives CDR1 SGHVS, CDR2 FQNEAQ. V trimming: 3 bases; J trimming: 0 bases; junction bases outside the gene matches: 0. This CDR3 contains 15 residues. The CDR3, as DNA: TGTGCCAGCAGCTTGGGACAGGGTAGCAATCAGCCCCAGCATTTT. Translating it yields CASSLGQGSNQPQHF.

The chain is built from TRBV5-1 and TRBJ2-2, with D tentatively TRBD2 (6 bases). The length of the CDR3 is 15 residues. Per germline, CDR1 SGHRS and CDR2 YFSETQ. Deletions cut 0 bases from V and 5 bases from J, with 11 bases between. This CDR3 reads CASSLDGEVTGELFF. The CDR3 DNA sequence: TGCGCCAGCAGCTTGGACGGGGAGGTTACCGGGGAGCTGTTTTTT.

This sequence joins TRBV5-1 and TRBJ2-7, with no clear D. From germline, CDR1 is SGHRS and CDR2 YFSETQ. The V gene lost 0 bases and the J gene lost 1 base, with 8 bases spanning the gap. CDR3 length equals 14 residues. The CDR3 DNA reads as TGCGCCAGCAGCTTGGGGGCAGAGTCCTACGAGCAGTACTTC. It translates to CASSLGAESYEQYF.

This clone was observed once. This sequence joins TRBV9 and TRBJ2-4, with TRBD1 matching over 7 bases. Germline-derived CDR1 and CDR2 are SGDLS and YYNGEE. The CDR3 is 15 amino acids. The V gene end was trimmed by 4 bases and the J gene end by 6 bases; junction bases not matched to a gene: 10. The chain's CDR3 is CASSRRQGEGNIQYF. As DNA, the CDR3 is TGTGCCAGCAGCAGAAGACAGGGAGAGGGAAACATTCAGTACTTC.

The CDR3 spells CASSLVWGHSYEQYF. In nucleotides, the CDR3 is TGTGCCAGCAGCTTAGTTTGGGGACACTCCTACGAGCAGTACTTC. This chain joins TRBV7-2 and TRBJ2-7, with TRBD1 as a possible D gene (6 bases). There are 15 residues in the CDR3. Trimming stripped 1 base from V and 0 bases from J, with 10 bases between. The germline CDR1 and CDR2 sequences are SGHTA and FQGNSA.

V gene TRBV5-5 combines with J gene TRBJ1-5; tentative D call: TRBD1 (5 bases). V lost 4 bases and J 7 bases, leaving 15 bases between the germline ends. Germline CDR1 reads SGHKS; CDR2 reads YYEKEE (reference sequence). The CDR3 loop spans 14 amino acids. The CDR3 sequence is CASSRVGGSQPQHF. CDR3 in DNA: TGTGCCAGCAGCCGTGTGGGGGGGTCCCAGCCCCAGCATTTT.

The chain uses TRBV6-1 and TRBJ1-2; D gene ambiguous. V lost 5 bases and J 8 bases, leaving 15 bases between the germline ends. CDR3 length equals 13 residues. CDR1 is MNHNS, CDR2 SASEGT, per germline. CDR3 residues: CASSLQELGGYTF. For the CDR3, the DNA is TGTGCCAGCAGTCTCCAGGAGCTCGGAGGCTACACCTTC.

The CDR3 nucleotides read TGTGCCAGCTCACCAAGGACAGGGGAGAATGAGCAGTTCTTC. Protein: CASSPRTGENEQFF. The V call is TRBV18, the J call TRBJ2-1; 9 bases align to TRBD1. This CDR3 has 14 amino acids. V was clipped by 2 bases and J by 7 bases; unmatched bases: 3. Germline lookup yields CDR1 KGHSH and CDR2 LQKENI.

The chain combines TRBV2 with TRBJ1-6; unclear D gene. Germline CDR1 SNHLY, CDR2 FYNNEI. The CDR3 is made up of 13 amino acids. Between the trimmed V and J ends, which lost 7 bases and 7 bases, there was a span of 11 bases. CDR3: CASTLLGNSPLHF. The CDR3 DNA is TGTGCCAGCACCCTCCTTGGGAATTCACCCCTCCACTTT.

The genes are TRBV6-1 and TRBJ1-5; tentative D call: TRBD1 (5 bases). Trimming removed 4 bases from V and 6 bases from J, with 10 bases in between. CDR3 length: 13 amino acids. Germline CDR1 is MNHNS and CDR2 is SASEGT. This chain's CDR3 is CASSGGLFQPQHF. The CDR3 region has the DNA TGTGCCAGCAGTGGGGGGTTGTTTCAGCCCCAGCATTTT.

This rearrangement joins TRBV11-2 to TRBJ2-5; D not certain. The CDR3 is 15 residues long. The germline gives CDR1 SGHAT, CDR2 FQNNGV. V lost 5 bases and J lost 1, with 14 bases in between. The CDR3 is CASSLPSRAQETQYF. CDR3 sequence (DNA): TGTGCCAGCAGCCTACCTAGTCGGGCCCAAGAGACCCAGTACTTC.

The V and J genes are TRBV6-6 and TRBJ2-7; 10 bases match TRBD2. Germline V gives CDR1 MNHNY, CDR2 SVGAGI (reference sequence). The CDR3 is 14 amino acids. After removal of 7 bases from V and 6 bases from J, the junction contained 9 bases not matched to a gene. CDR3 DNA sequence: TGTGCCAGCACCCTACTAGCGGGACTAAGCGAGCAGTACTTC. Protein: CASTLLAGLSEQYF.

This chain links TRBV7-8 with TRBJ1-1; D is possibly TRBD1 (6 bases). This CDR3 region has 13 residues. Germline loops: CDR1 SGHVS, CDR2 FQNEAQ. Trimming stripped 5 bases from V and 6 bases from J, with 13 bases between. This CDR3 is CASSANRDAEAFF. CDR3 DNA sequence: TGTGCCAGCAGCGCCAACAGGGACGCTGAAGCTTTCTTT.

The rearrangement links TRBV28 to TRBJ2-5; no definite D call. The CDR3 runs to 15 residues. Germline CDR1 is MDHEN and CDR2 is SYDVKM. Trimming cost V 3 bases and J 7 bases, with 18 bases left between them. CDR3 protein: CASSFLTPLKGTQYF. Here the CDR3 DNA reads TGTGCCAGCAGTTTCCTCACCCCCTTAAAGGGGACCCAGTACTTC. The full variable domain, completed using reference TRBV28 and TRBJ2-5, is DVKVTQSSRYLVKRTGEKVFLECVQDMDHENMFWYRQDPGLGLRLIYFSYDVKMKEKGDIPEGYSVSREKKERFSLILESASTNQTSMYLCASSFLTPLKGTQYFGPGTRLLVL.

With regard to this clone: At the DNA level, this CDR3 is encoded by other sequences in the same sample as well. The J gene is TRBJ2-3, the V gene TRBV5-1; TRBD1 agrees at 7 bases. The CDR3 contains 15 residues. Germline values: CDR1 SGHRS, CDR2 YFSETQ. Losses at the gene ends were 4 bases for V and 0 bases for J; bases not matched to a gene: 5. CDR3 DNA sequence: TGCGCCAGCAGCCCCGGGACAGTAAGCACAGATACGCAGTATTTT. Translating it yields CASSPGTVSTDTQYF.

The genes are TRBV7-3 and TRBJ1-1; D perhaps matches TRBD1 (6 bases). Germline CDR1 SGHTA, CDR2 FQGTGA. This CDR3 region has 12 residues. Trimming stripped 5 bases from V and 10 bases from J, with 14 bases between. In nucleotides, the CDR3 is TGTGCCAGCAGCGTACAAGGGGGAGGAGCTTTCTTT. It yields the protein CASSVQGGGAFF.